This T cell receptor beta chain was captured in a study of cytomegalovirus exposure and HLA in healthy donors. Points from the study as a whole: Judged likely to be a sequencing artifact was a cluster of highly shared sequence variants.

Primers included in the PCR were 60 Vbeta and 13 Jbeta primers. Sequencing used immunoSEQ multiplex PCR; TCRdb keeps in-frame clones, though not all of them. The sample records about 180,000 clones, over 80% being singletons. The CDR3 is made up of 17 amino acids. The germline CDR1 and CDR2 sequences are SGHRS and YFSETQ. V dropped 1 base and J dropped 5 bases, with 21 bases sitting between them. The table lists this clone with a few counts. Antigen specificity is unknown. The clonotype comes from a middle-aged man in good health and CMV-seronegative. The sequenced sample was PBMCs. The chain uses TRBV5-1 and TRBJ2-5; TRBD2 might be the D (5 bases). Written as DNA, the CDR3 is TGCGCCAGCAGCTTGTCTGGAGGACGGTGGGTCACTGAGACCCAGTACTTC. This gives the protein CASSLSGGRWVTETQYF.